Each of the 18 T cell receptor beta chains below was sequenced from the same sample in a study of vaccination and CD4 T cells after COVID-19. Sequence data for DNA of cultured CD4+ T cells were generated by the Oncomine TCR Beta short-read assay. TCRdb reprocessed the PCR reads via MiXCR and lists one record per CDR3 protein. There are around 16,000 distinct CDR3 sequences in the sample; around 61% occur only once, and 6.5% to 8.5% lies in the top ten. The treatment: approximately nine-day PBMC culture with coronavirus spike peptide pools or control peptides (ViraFEST assay). No cognate antigen is known for these TCRs. Sequencing was performed on CD4+ T cells from blood, cultured in vitro. The receptors originated from a human donor who had recovered from COVID-19.

V and J are TRBV7-9 and TRBJ2-7, with D unclear. V was trimmed by 5 bases and J by 4 bases, leaving 12 bases between them. CDR3 length: 13 residues. The germline gives CDR1 SEHNR, CDR2 FQNEAQ (reference sequence). The CDR3 region has the DNA TGTGCCAGCAGCACAAAAGACGCGTACGAGCAGTACTTC. Protein sequence: CASSTKDAYEQYF.

The table lists this clonotype with a few counts. The chain has TRBV15 and TRBJ1-1; tentatively, D is TRBD1 (6 bases). The ends were cut back, 5 bases at V and 8 bases at J, with 12 bases in the middle. The germline CDR1 and CDR2 sequences are LNHNV and YYDKDF (reference sequence). This CDR3 region has 12 residues. The CDR3 is CATSLQGTEAFF. The CDR3 region has the DNA TGTGCCACCAGCTTACAGGGCACCGAAGCTTTCTTT.

This clonotype was detected a few times. This rearrangement joins TRBV20-1 to TRBJ1-3, with no clear D. V shed 4 bases and J shed 0 bases, with 10 bases lying between them. Germline assignment: CDR1 DFQATT and CDR2 SNEGSKA (reference sequence). The CDR3 loop spans 14 amino acids. CDR3 sequence (DNA): TGCAGTGCTAAGCGCAGCGGCTCTGGAAACACCATATATTTT. Translated, it gives CSAKRSGSGNTIYF.

This clonotype has a handful of counts. The CDR3 DNA is TGTGCCAGCAGTGAACAGGGGGGTGCCGGGGAGCTGTTTTTT. This gives the protein CASSEQGGAGELFF. The chain recombines TRBV6-4 with TRBJ2-2; 8 bases match TRBD1. The CDR3 totals 14 residues. Germline CDR1 reads MRHNA; CDR2 reads SNTAGT. V gave up 3 bases and J gave up 6 bases; unmatched junction bases: 3.

This chain connects TRBV10-2 to TRBJ1-1; possibly TRBD1 for D (5 bases). Germline V gene lookup returns CDR1 WSHSY and CDR2 SAAADI. The CDR3 has 15 residues. The ends were cut back, 0 bases at V and 4 bases at J, with 12 bases in the middle. CDR3 region: CASSESRARGTEAFF. CDR3 DNA: TGCGCCAGCAGTGAGTCCAGGGCGAGGGGCACTGAAGCTTTCTTT.

In its sample, this clonotype was seen a few times. The rearrangement uses TRBV20-1 and TRBJ2-3; either TRBD1 or TRBD2 may fit D (6 bases each). V shed 1 base and J shed 6 bases, with 11 bases lying between them. This CDR3 contains 13 residues. The V gene's germline CDR1 is DFQATT and CDR2 SNEGSKA (reference sequence). CDR3 coding DNA: TGCAGTGCTAGAGGGAGGAGGGGGGATACGCAGTATTTT. It codes for CSARGRRGDTQYF.

The chain has TRBV19 and TRBJ2-3; D unclear. The CDR3 has 11 residues. Germline V lookup: CDR1 LNHDA, CDR2 SQIVND (reference sequence). Trimming removed 8 bases at V and 6 bases at J, with 9 bases between. CDR3 bases: TGTGCCAGTGGACGTTATGATACGCAGTATTTT. Its translation: CASGRYDTQYF.

The J gene is TRBJ2-5, the V gene TRBV29-1; no clear D gene. The germline V gene encodes CDR1 SQVTM and CDR2 ANQGSEA. CDR3 size: 13 residues. Trimming removed 4 bases from V and 5 bases from J, with 14 bases in between. CDR3 residues: CSVGPKRLETQYF. The CDR3 bases are TGCAGCGTTGGCCCAAAAAGGCTGGAGACCCAGTACTTC.

The gene calls are TRBV12-3 or TRBV12-4 and TRBJ2-3; D is ambiguous. V was trimmed by 6 bases and J by 1 base, leaving 14 bases between them. The CDR3 spans 15 residues. CDR3 nucleotide sequence: TGTGCCAGCAGACCCGGGTGGCGCGGCACAGATACGCAGTATTTT. Its protein product is CASRPGWRGTDTQYF.

The chain carries TRBV10-1 and TRBJ2-2, with 7 bases fitting TRBD1. The J segment lost 3 bases and the V segment lost 5 bases, leaving 6 bases of the junction unmatched. Germline V gene sequence: CDR1 WNHNN, CDR2 SYGVQD (reference sequence). The CDR3 contains 15 residues. The CDR3 region has the DNA TGCGCCAGCAGTACCGGGACAGCAGACACCGGGGAGCTGTTTTTT. Protein: CASSTGTADTGELFF.

This chain uses TRBV20-1 with TRBJ2-5, with a tentative D call TRBD1 (5 bases). The CDR3 extends over 14 amino acids. Trimming took off 0 bases at V and 6 bases at J, with 14 bases between the two ends. The V gene's germline CDR1 is DFQATT and CDR2 SNEGSKA (reference sequence). Written as DNA, the CDR3 is TGCAGTGCTAGAGAGATAGGGGCGGACAAGACCCAGTACTTC. This codes for CSAREIGADKTQYF.

This clonotype was observed a handful of times. The chain recombines TRBV2 with TRBJ1-5; D is undetermined. Trimming stripped 3 bases from V and 6 bases from J, with 12 bases between. The CDR3 extends over 14 amino acids. In germline, CDR1 is SNHLY, CDR2 FYNNEI. The CDR3 spells CASSDYLGGQPQHF. As DNA, the CDR3 is TGTGCCAGCAGTGATTATCTGGGTGGTCAGCCCCAGCATTTT.

The V call is TRBV11-3, the J call TRBJ2-5, with 8 bases lining up with TRBD2. Per the germline V gene, CDR1 is SGHNT and CDR2 is YENEEA. The CDR3 covers 15 residues. Trimming cost V 4 bases and J 6 bases; bases outside gene matches: 10. The CDR3: CASSSYAGGGQTQYF. CDR3 coding DNA: TGTGCCAGCAGCTCCTACGCGGGAGGAGGGCAGACCCAGTACTTC.

The rearrangement uses TRBV5-4 and TRBJ1-1, with TRBD1 as a possible D gene (5 bases). The germline CDR1 and CDR2 sequences are SGHNT and YYREEE (reference sequence). The CDR3 loop spans 17 amino acids. V was shortened by 3 bases and J by 0 bases, with 18 bases between the two germline ends. The CDR3 is CASSSPGGGGMNTEAFF. The CDR3 DNA sequence: TGTGCCAGCAGCTCCCCCGGGGGTGGAGGCATGAACACTGAAGCTTTCTTT.

This clonotype was seen a single time. The rearrangement joins TRBV20-1 to TRBJ2-4; D call uncertain. Germline V gene lookup returns CDR1 DFQATT and CDR2 SNEGSKA (reference sequence). The CDR3 runs to 12 residues. Trimming left V 0 bases short and J 6 bases short, with 6 bases between. The CDR3 DNA is TGCAGTGCTAGAGATCCCTTAAACATTCAGTACTTC. Translating it yields CSARDPLNIQYF.

The V call is TRBV28, the J call TRBJ1-5; D is unresolved. This CDR3 spans 13 amino acids. Trimming cost V 6 bases and J 5 bases, with 11 bases left between them. Germline CDR1 is MDHEN and CDR2 is SYDVKM. CDR3 coding DNA: TGTGCCAGCAGCGAGGACGGTTATCAGCCCCAGCATTTT. This encodes CASSEDGYQPQHF. Full variable domain (outside the CDR3, taken from reference TRBV28 and TRBJ1-5): DVKVTQSSRYLVKRTGEKVFLECVQDMDHENMFWYRQDPGLGLRLIYFSYDVKMKEKGDIPEGYSVSREKKERFSLILESASTNQTSMYLCASSEDGYQPQHFGDGTRLSIL.

This sequence joins TRBV6-1 and TRBJ2-6; 7 positions agree with TRBD1. Unmatched junction bases numbered 7, after V lost 0 bases and J lost 2 bases. The CDR3 covers 18 residues. Germline assignment: CDR1 MNHNS and CDR2 SASEGT. The CDR3 DNA follows: TGTGCCAGCAGTGAAGCTGAAACAGGGGACGCTGGGGCCAACGTCCTGACTTTC. Protein: CASSEAETGDAGANVLTF.

The sample holds one count of this clonotype. The genes are TRBV11-2 and TRBJ2-3, with 10 bases that match TRBD2. Trimming removed 4 bases from V and 2 bases from J; junction bases left unmatched: 9. There are 17 residues in the CDR3. The germline gives CDR1 SGHAT, CDR2 FQNNGV. CDR3 amino acids: CASSSWASGGITDTQYF. CDR3 nucleotides: TGTGCCAGCAGCTCCTGGGCTAGCGGGGGTATCACAGATACGCAGTATTTT.